Below, 29 T cell receptor beta chains from the same sample are listed, as sequenced in a study of blood T cell repertoires in COVID-19. The method was immunoSEQ multiplex PCR; TCRdb's version includes in-frame clones alone and lacks a portion of them. This table holds over 250,000 clones, 88% found once. Sample: peripheral blood. The origin of the receptors is a woman aged 40 to 50 who had recovered from COVID-19.

The genes are TRBV4-3 and TRBJ2-1; 7 bases line up with TRBD2. The V gene's germline CDR1 is LGHNA and CDR2 YSLEER. The CDR3 covers 15 residues. V lost 0 bases to trimming and J lost 9 bases; unmatched junction nucleotides: 8. CDR3 region: CASSQDRSLAVEQFF. The CDR3 region has the DNA TGCGCCAGCAGCCAAGATCGTAGCCTAGCGGTTGAGCAGTTCTTC.

The chain employs TRBV29-1 and TRBJ1-2, with 10 bases lining up with TRBD1. The CDR3 runs to 14 residues. Germline CDR1 reads SQVTM; CDR2 reads ANQGSEA. V lost 6 bases and J lost 4; bases outside the gene matches: 8. This chain's CDR3 is CSVKEGTGVYGYTF. CDR3 DNA: TGCAGCGTCAAAGAGGGGACAGGGGTCTATGGCTACACCTTC. Drawing the rest from reference TRBV29-1 and TRBJ1-2, the complete variable domain is SAVISQKPSRDICQRGTSLTIQCQVDSQVTMMFWYRQQPGQSLTLIATANQGSEATYESGFVIDKFPISRPNLTFSTLTVSNMSPEDSSIYLCSVKEGTGVYGYTFGSGTRLTVV.

This sequence joins TRBV24-1 and TRBJ2-3; D not resolved. The V end lost 0 bases, the J end lost 2 bases, and 5 bases lay between the germline ends. Germline CDR1 is KGHDR and CDR2 is SFDVKD. CDR3 size: 14 residues. In nucleotides, the CDR3 is TGTGCCACCAGTGATTTGCATCCCACAGATACGCAGTATTTT. Protein: CATSDLHPTDTQYF.

The genes are TRBV4-3 and TRBJ1-3, with D maybe TRBD1 (5 bases). Looked up from germline, CDR1 is LGHNA and CDR2 is YSLEER. Deletions cut 0 bases from V and 3 bases from J, with 12 bases between. The CDR3 length is 16 residues. The CDR3, as DNA: TGCGCCAGCAGCCAAGAAGGGGCAGGGTTTGGAAACACCATATATTTT. Residues: CASSQEGAGFGNTIYF.

The chain couples TRBV11-2 to TRBJ2-7, with D unclear. Germline CDR1 reads SGHAT; CDR2 reads FQNNGV. V was cut by 5 bases and J by 10 bases, with 21 bases left in between. The CDR3 is made up of 14 amino acids. The CDR3 loop reads CASSPNSRRVGQYF. CDR3 in DNA: TGTGCCAGCAGCCCCAACTCCCGTCGGGTCGGTCAGTACTTC.

This clone occurred once. The gene calls are TRBV7-2 and TRBJ1-4, with 9 bases identical to TRBD1. V was clipped by 5 bases and J by 10 bases; unmatched bases: 8. CDR3 size: 14 residues. Germline CDR1 SGHTA, CDR2 FQGNSA. This chain's CDR3 is CASSPRQGGGKLFF. The CDR3 nucleotides are TGTGCCAGCAGCCCCAGACAGGGGGGTGGAAAACTGTTTTTT.

The rearrangement joins TRBV7-2 to TRBJ2-5; 10 nucleotides line up with TRBD2. The length of the CDR3 is 16 residues. V lost 5 bases, J lost 8 bases, and 14 bases stayed unmatched. Germline CDR1 SGHTA, CDR2 FQGNSA. The CDR3 loop is CASSPRGAGGLKTQYF. In nucleotides, the CDR3 is TGTGCCAGCAGCCCCCGAGGAGCGGGAGGGCTGAAAACCCAGTACTTC.

This clone was seen once. The rearrangement links TRBV2 to TRBJ1-2, with 7 bases lining up with TRBD1. V was pared by 6 bases and J by 4 bases, with 5 bases of the junction left unmatched. The germline CDR1 and CDR2 sequences are SNHLY and FYNNEI. The CDR3 is made up of 13 amino acids. CDR3: CASSGTATYGYTF. In DNA, the CDR3 is TGTGCCAGCAGCGGGACAGCCACCTATGGCTACACCTTC.

This clone is a singleton in its sample. The V call is TRBV2, the J call TRBJ2-3; 10 positions match TRBD2. This CDR3 has 15 residues. Germline loops: CDR1 SNHLY, CDR2 FYNNEI. V lost 1 base, J lost 5 bases, and 3 bases stayed unmatched. CDR3 protein: CASSEERGGGDTQYF. The CDR3 nucleotides read TGTGCCAGCAGTGAAGAGCGGGGGGGTGGAGATACGCAGTATTTT.

This sequence joins TRBV4-3 and TRBJ1-1; the D is unclear. Per the germline V gene, CDR1 is LGHNA and CDR2 is YSLEER. V shed 0 bases and J shed 6 bases, with 11 bases lying between them. The CDR3 loop spans 14 amino acids. The CDR3 DNA reads TGCGCCAGCAGCCAAGATCACCGGTCCGCTGAAGCTTTCTTT. As protein: CASSQDHRSAEAFF.

CDR3 nucleotides: TGTGCCAGCAGGGGGAGCCCCTCCTACGAGCAGTACTTC. Its protein product is CASRGSPSYEQYF. The rearrangement uses TRBV6-5 and TRBJ2-7; perhaps TRBD2 as D (5 bases). CDR1 and CDR2 (germline): MNHEY, SVGAGI. The length of the CDR3 is 13 residues. Trimming stripped 6 bases from V and 0 bases from J, with 9 bases between.

J is TRBJ2-3 and V is TRBV7-9; a weak D match, TRBD2 (5 bases). CDR1 and CDR2 (germline): SEHNR, FQNEAQ (reference sequence). The CDR3 spans 15 residues. Trimming took off 5 bases at V and 1 base at J, with 13 bases between the two ends. CDR3 sequence (DNA): TGTGCCAGCAGCCCACCTGCGGGCGGCACAGATACGCAGTATTTT. This encodes CASSPPAGGTDTQYF.

The chain joins TRBV29-1 to TRBJ2-7; TRBD2 aligns across 15 bases. J gave up 3 bases and V 1 base, and 4 bases lay outside the gene matches. Germline values: CDR1 SQVTM, CDR2 ANQGSEA. CDR3 length: 16 residues. CDR3 in amino acids: CSVEGTSGRGVYEQYF. CDR3 DNA: TGCAGCGTTGAAGGGACTAGCGGGAGGGGGGTCTACGAGCAGTACTTC.

This clone has a single count. The chain employs TRBV6-6 and TRBJ2-1, with TRBD2 matching 10 bases. Germline CDR1 MNHNY, CDR2 SVGAGI (reference sequence). This CDR3 comprises 15 residues. Trimming cost V 5 bases and J 6 bases; bases outside gene matches: 7. CDR3 in amino acids: CASSPGLAEPNEQFF. The CDR3 region has the DNA TGTGCCAGCAGTCCCGGACTAGCGGAGCCCAATGAGCAGTTCTTC.

The J gene is TRBJ2-2, the V gene TRBV19; TRBD1 might be the D (6 bases). CDR3 length equals 16 residues. Between the trimmed V and J ends, which lost 10 bases and 4 bases, there was a span of 22 bases. The V gene's germline CDR1 is LNHDA and CDR2 SQIVND (reference sequence). The CDR3 nucleotides read TGTGCCACCGCAGACAGGCGCCACGCCGGCACCGGGGAGCTGTTTTTT. Translation gives CATADRRHAGTGELFF.

The rearrangement uses TRBV5-1 and TRBJ1-1; a weak D match, TRBD1 (6 bases). The CDR3 has 15 amino acids. From germline, CDR1 is SGHRS and CDR2 YFSETQ. Trimming took off 4 bases at V and 3 bases at J, with 16 bases between the two ends. The CDR3 DNA is TGCGCCAGCAGCCCCCCCCACGGGACACACACTGAAGCTTTCTTT. Its protein product is CASSPPHGTHTEAFF.

The chain employs TRBV24-1 and TRBJ2-1; 7 nucleotides align to TRBD2. Germline V gene data show CDR1 as KGHDR and CDR2 as SFDVKD. V lost 4 bases, J lost 8 bases, and 13 bases stayed unmatched. This CDR3 is built from 16 residues. CDR3 protein: CATSDPTSLGPDEQFF. CDR3 DNA sequence: TGTGCCACCAGTGACCCGACTAGCTTGGGCCCTGATGAGCAGTTCTTC.

A few counts support this clone. The CDR3 protein is CASSPQQGLPPYEQYF. The CDR3 coding sequence is TGTGCCAGCAGCCCCCAACAGGGTCTACCCCCTTACGAGCAGTACTTC. The rearrangement links TRBV7-3 to TRBJ2-7; D perhaps matches TRBD1 (6 bases). Germline-derived CDR1 and CDR2 are SGHTA and FQGTGA. The CDR3 length is 16 residues. Trimming shortened V by 5 bases and J by 4 bases, and 21 bases separated the two germline ends.

The gene calls are TRBV6-4 and TRBJ2-4; 11 bases map to TRBD2. The junction had 7 bases not matched to a gene; V was cut back by 10 bases and J by 8 bases. The CDR3 runs to 13 residues. CDR1 and CDR2 (germline): MRHNA, SNTAGT. This CDR3 reads CATTLAGGHIQYF. CDR3 DNA: TGTGCCACCACCCTAGCGGGAGGACACATTCAGTACTTC.

V gene TRBV7-9 combines with J gene TRBJ1-3; TRBD1 aligns across 10 bases. CDR1 is SEHNR, CDR2 FQNEAQ, per germline (reference sequence). The V segment lost 4 bases and the J segment 7 bases; nucleotides outside the gene matches: 4. The CDR3 covers 14 residues. CDR3 loop: CASSSPDRGNTIYF. As DNA, the CDR3 is TGTGCCAGCAGCTCGCCGGACAGGGGGAACACCATATATTTT.

The J gene is TRBJ1-1, the V gene TRBV29-1; 10 nucleotides line up with TRBD1. Germline assignment: CDR1 SQVTM and CDR2 ANQGSEA. With V trimmed by 3 bases and J by 2 bases, 3 bases remained unmatched. The CDR3 has 14 residues. The CDR3 region is CSVDRQGANTEAFF. In DNA, the CDR3 is TGCAGCGTTGACCGACAGGGGGCCAACACTGAAGCTTTCTTT.

The rearrangement links TRBV5-4 to TRBJ2-7; weak D call: TRBD2 (6 bases). The germline CDR1 and CDR2 sequences are SGHNT and YYREEE (reference sequence). The CDR3 length is 13 residues. V was trimmed by 0 bases and J by 7 bases, leaving 11 bases between them. The CDR3 sequence is CASSLVGAGEQYF. The CDR3 DNA reads as TGTGCCAGCAGCTTGGTCGGGGCGGGGGAGCAGTACTTC.

The V and J genes are TRBV9 and TRBJ1-1; D is unclear. CDR3 length equals 17 residues. Germline values: CDR1 SGDLS, CDR2 YYNGEE. Trimming removed 0 bases at V and 0 bases at J, with 15 bases between. The CDR3 is CASSVASGFGMNTEAFF. CDR3 in DNA: TGTGCCAGCAGCGTAGCTTCTGGTTTCGGTATGAACACTGAAGCTTTCTTT. Full variable domain (rest looked up from reference TRBV9 and TRBJ1-1): DSGVTQTPKHLITATGQRVTLRCSPRSGDLSVYWYQQSLDQGLQFLIQYYNGEERAKGNILERFSAQQFPDLHSELNLSSLELGDSALYFCASSVASGFGMNTEAFFGQGTRLTVV.

The rearrangement joins TRBV7-9 to TRBJ2-4, with 11 bases fitting TRBD2. This CDR3 is 19 amino acids long. With 1 base clipped from V and 2 bases from J, the junction kept 10 bases outside the gene matches. From germline, CDR1 is SEHNR and CDR2 FQNEAQ (reference sequence). The CDR3 region is CASSLGGSGRAGTKNIQYF. The CDR3 nucleotides are TGTGCCAGCAGCTTAGGGGGTAGCGGGAGGGCCGGGACCAAAAACATTCAGTACTTC.

The V and J genes are TRBV7-2 and TRBJ2-7; weak D call: TRBD2 (5 bases). This CDR3 region has 14 residues. Germline V gives CDR1 SGHTA, CDR2 FQGNSA. The ends were cut back, 7 bases at V and 3 bases at J, with 16 bases in the middle. CDR3 amino acids: CASTLRGAFYEQYF. In DNA, the CDR3 is TGTGCCAGCACCCTCCGGGGAGCCTTCTACGAGCAGTACTTC.

The CDR3 sequence: CASSPWPQETQYF. DNA for the CDR3: TGTGCCAGCAGCCCGTGGCCGCAAGAGACCCAGTACTTC. The V and J genes are TRBV7-9 and TRBJ2-5; D is ambiguous. The CDR3 runs to 13 residues. The germline CDR1 and CDR2 sequences are SEHNR and FQNEAQ (reference sequence). V was clipped by 5 bases and J by 2 bases, with 9 bases between them.

Written as DNA, the CDR3 is TGTGCCTGGACCCGGGGACTAGCGGGAGCGGGGGAGCTGTTTTTT. It is translated as CAWTRGLAGAGELFF. The chain carries TRBV30 and TRBJ2-2, with 14 bases matching TRBD2. Germline V CDR1 and CDR2: GTSNPN, SVGIG (reference sequence). V was pared by 4 bases and J by 8 bases, with 6 bases of the junction left unmatched. The CDR3 has 15 amino acids. Using reference TRBV30 and TRBJ2-2 for the parts outside the CDR3, the full variable domain is SQTIHQWPATLVQPVGSPLSLECTVEGTSNPNLYWYRQAAGRGLQLLFYSVGIGQISSEVPQNLSASRPQDRQFILSSKKLLLSDSGFYLCAWTRGLAGAGELFFGEGSRLTVL.

The chain employs TRBV7-9 and TRBJ2-7; maybe TRBD2 (6 bases). The CDR3 runs to 17 residues. CDR1 is SEHNR and CDR2 is FQNEAQ in the germline V gene (reference sequence). V dropped 1 base and J dropped 5 bases, with 21 bases sitting between them. The CDR3 region has the DNA TGTGCCAGCAGCTTAGGCCCCCCCCTAGCGAGCTCACACGAGCAGTACTTC. It specifies CASSLGPPLASSHEQYF. The complete variable domain, with remaining parts taken from reference TRBV7-9 and TRBJ2-7, reads DTGVSQNPRHKITKRGQNVTFRCDPISEHNRLYWYRQTLGQGPEFLTYFQNEAQLEKSRLLSDRFSAERPKGSFSTLEIQRTEQGDSAMYLCASSLGPPLASSHEQYFGPGTRLTVT.

The chain couples TRBV9 to TRBJ1-1; TRBD1 matches 8 bases. This CDR3 contains 16 residues. Germline V gives CDR1 SGDLS, CDR2 YYNGEE. Trimming at V came to 4 bases and at J to 5 bases, leaving 13 bases not matched to a gene. CDR3 sequence reads: CASSPRQGAVGTEAFF. The CDR3 bases are TGTGCCAGCAGCCCCCGGCAGGGGGCGGTGGGGACTGAAGCTTTCTTT.